Listed below are T cell receptor beta chains from one sample, sequenced in a study of blood T cell repertoires in COVID-19. Some clones are missing from TCRdb's copy, which holds only in-frame ones; the method was immunoSEQ multiplex PCR. This table has over 75,000 clones, around 84% appearing once. The material sequenced was peripheral blood. These TCRs come from a woman aged 45 to 65 with acute or convalescent COVID-19. Both conserved end residues are part of each CDR3. A D gene is named only where the DNA matches it firmly. Not every row has a clone size; where given, it reads once, few, many or a size class.

v_gene	d_gene	j_gene	abundance	CDR3aa	CDR3nt
TRBV5-1	.	TRBJ2-2	.	CASSQPPQANTGELFF	TGCGCCAGCAGCCAGCCCCCCCAGGCGAACACCGGGGAGCTGTTTTTT
TRBV7-2	TRBD1	TRBJ1-2	.	CASSLDSGGRGYTF	TGTGCCAGCAGCTTAGATTCAGGGGGAAGGGGCTACACCTTC
TRBV24-1	.	TRBJ1-2	.	CATSAGADYGYTF	TGTGCCACCAGTGCAGGGGCCGACTATGGCTACACCTTC
TRBV10-3	.	TRBJ1-6	.	CAISLTGENSPLHF	TGTGCCATCAGCCTTACAGGTGAAAATTCACCCCTCCACTTT
TRBV6-5	.	TRBJ2-3	.	CASRAGTDTQYF	TGTGCCAGCAGGGCGGGCACAGATACGCAGTATTTT
TRBV27	TRBD2	TRBJ2-1	.	CASRGGLAGGPYNEQFF	TGTGCCAGCAGAGGGGGACTAGCGGGAGGGCCCTACAATGAGCAGTTCTTC
TRBV7-9	.	TRBJ1-1	.	CASSPTGAMNTEAFF	TGTGCCAGCAGCCCCACTGGGGCCATGAACACTGAAGCTTTCTTT
TRBV7-2	TRBD1	TRBJ2-1	few	CASSFDRGRHEQFF	TGTGCCAGCAGCTTCGACAGGGGGCGCCATGAGCAGTTCTTC
TRBV28	.	TRBJ2-7	.	CASRERLYEQYF	TGTGCCAGCAGGGAGAGACTTTACGAGCAGTACTTC
TRBV9	.	TRBJ2-2	.	CASSVESPPLPGELFF	TGTGCCAGCAGCGTCGAGTCCCCACCTCTCCCTGGGGAGCTGTTTTTT
TRBV5-1	.	TRBJ2-7	.	CASSGRQRNLPYEQYF	TGCGCCAGCAGCGGACGACAGAGAAACCTCCCCTACGAGCAGTACTTC
TRBV6-1	.	TRBJ2-1	once	CASSERWGPINEQFF	TGTGCCAGCAGTGAAAGGTGGGGGCCTATCAATGAGCAGTTCTTC
TRBV19	.	TRBJ1-6	.	CASRPTLGRDNSPLHF	TGTGCCAGTAGGCCCACCTTGGGGCGCGATAATTCACCCCTCCACTTT
TRBV5-6	.	TRBJ1-6	.	CASSKGTQNSPLHF	TGTGCCAGCAGCAAAGGGACACAGAATTCACCCCTCCACTTT
TRBV12-3/TRBV12-4	.	TRBJ1-1	.	CASRRGGVVEAFF	TGTGCCAGCAGAAGGGGGGGGGTTGTTGAAGCTTTCTTT
TRBV19	TRBD1	TRBJ1-1	few	CASSLRTGYRTEAFF	TGTGCCAGTAGTCTCCGGACAGGGTATAGGACTGAAGCTTTCTTT
TRBV3-1/TRBV3-2	TRBD2	TRBJ2-1	.	CASSQWGGGANEQFF	TGTGCCAGCAGCCAATGGGGCGGGGGGGCCAATGAGCAGTTCTTC
TRBV7-5	.	TRBJ2-5	.	CVRSLVAGRVRLRPGPTQETQYF	TGTGTCAGAAGCTTAGTAGCGGGTCGGGTCCGGCTACGACCCGGCCCAACCCAAGAGACCCAGTACTTC
TRBV27	.	TRBJ1-1	.	CASRFRFYTEAFF	TGTGCCAGCAGATTCAGGTTTTACACTGAAGCTTTCTTT
TRBV19	TRBD1	TRBJ1-2	.	CASSAGTGYGYTF	TGTGCCAGTAGTGCCGGGACAGGGTATGGCTACACCTTC
TRBV29-1	TRBD1	TRBJ1-5	.	CSVGLGQGGQPQHF	TGCAGCGTTGGACTAGGACAGGGCGGTCAGCCCCAGCATTTT
TRBV6-2/TRBV6-3	TRBD1	TRBJ2-1	once	CASSYSRTGNNEQFF	TGTGCCAGCAGTTACAGCAGGACAGGTAACAATGAGCAGTTCTTC
TRBV6-5	.	TRBJ2-5	few	CASSPTQGIGETQYF	TGTGCCAGCAGTCCAACTCAGGGCATCGGGGAGACCCAGTACTTC
TRBV7-3	.	TRBJ2-2	.	CASSPLSRRGGELFF	TGTGCCAGCAGTCCACTATCGCGGCGGGGCGGGGAGCTGTTTTTT
TRBV18	.	TRBJ2-5	.	CASSPGDRAGETQYF	TGTGCCAGCTCACCAGGGGACCGGGCGGGGGAGACCCAGTACTTC
TRBV5-6	.	TRBJ2-1	once	CASSFPGGSYNEQFF	TGTGCCAGCAGCTTTCCCGGGGGCTCCTACAATGAGCAGTTCTTC